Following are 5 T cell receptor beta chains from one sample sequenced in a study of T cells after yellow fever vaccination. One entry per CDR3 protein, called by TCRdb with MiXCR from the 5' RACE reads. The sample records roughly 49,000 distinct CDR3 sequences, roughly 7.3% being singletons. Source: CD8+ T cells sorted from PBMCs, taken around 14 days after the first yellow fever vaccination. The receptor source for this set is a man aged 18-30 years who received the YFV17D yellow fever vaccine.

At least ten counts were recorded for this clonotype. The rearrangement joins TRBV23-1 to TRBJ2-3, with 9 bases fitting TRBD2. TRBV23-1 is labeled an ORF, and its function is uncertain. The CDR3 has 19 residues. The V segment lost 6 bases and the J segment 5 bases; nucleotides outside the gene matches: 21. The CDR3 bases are TGCGCCAGCAGCCCAAAGGCGGGTCCGGCGGGGGGGCCGGAAGATACGCAGTATTTT. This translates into CASSPKAGPAGGPEDTQYF.

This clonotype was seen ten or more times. The CDR3 DNA follows: TGTGCCAGCAGCTTATATCCGGGACTAGCGGGGGAAAGCTCCTACAATGAGCAGTTCTTC. It yields the protein CASSLYPGLAGESSYNEQFF. The V call is TRBV7-6, the J call TRBJ2-1; the match to TRBD2 covers 14 bases. Germline V gene lookup returns CDR1 SGHVS and CDR2 FNYEAQ. The CDR3 sequence is 20 residues long. The ends lost 2 bases at V and 0 bases at J; junction bases unmatched: 9.

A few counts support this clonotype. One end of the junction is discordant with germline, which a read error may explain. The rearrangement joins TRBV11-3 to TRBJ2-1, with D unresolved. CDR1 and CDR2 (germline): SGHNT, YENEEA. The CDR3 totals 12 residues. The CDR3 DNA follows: TGTGCCAGCAGCCTAGACTTCAATGAGCAGTTCTTC. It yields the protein CASSLDFNEQFF.

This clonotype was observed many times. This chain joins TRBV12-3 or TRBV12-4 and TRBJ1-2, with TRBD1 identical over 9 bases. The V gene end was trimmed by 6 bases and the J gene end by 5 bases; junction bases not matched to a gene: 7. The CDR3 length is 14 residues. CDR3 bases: TGTGCCAGCAGAGGACAGGGGAGGGATTATGGCTACACCTTC. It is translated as CASRGQGRDYGYTF.

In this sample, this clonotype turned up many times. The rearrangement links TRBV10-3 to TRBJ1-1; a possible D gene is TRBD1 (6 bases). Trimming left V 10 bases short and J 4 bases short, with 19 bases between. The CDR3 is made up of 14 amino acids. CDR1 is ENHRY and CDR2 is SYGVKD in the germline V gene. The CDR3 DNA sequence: TGTGCCACTGAAACAGGGTTACAATCCACTGAAGCTTTCTTT. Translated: CATETGLQSTEAFF.